A selection of T cell receptor beta chains follows, all from one sample in a study of PD-1 blockade in classical Hodgkin lymphoma. Sequencing used immunoSEQ multiplex PCR; TCRdb keeps in-frame clones, though not all of them. The repertoire holds some 16,000 clones, approximately 88% seen once, with over 30% in the top ten. Sequenced material: peripheral blood mononuclear cells (PBMCs), taken before the second cycle of nivolumab. Receptor source: a human donor with classical Hodgkin lymphoma. CDR3s include the opening cysteine and the closing phenylalanine or tryptophan. Each record gives: V gene, D gene, CDR3 length, J gene, clone size, CDR3 DNA, CDR3 protein. D genes are given only for firm matches. Expanded clones are given a class, and other clones once, few, many or no size at all.

TRBV11-2	.	14	TRBJ1-5	.	TGTGCCAGCAGCTTTCGGGGGGCCAATCAGCCCCAGCATTTT	CASSFRGANQPQHF
TRBV5-6	.	15	TRBJ2-7	once	TGTGCCAGCAGCCCAGGCGACAGGTATTCCTACGAGCAGTACTTC	CASSPGDRYSYEQYF
TRBV10-3	TRBD1	14	TRBJ2-2	.	TGTGCCATCAGGGGACAGGGAGGCACCGGGGAGCTGTTTTTT	CAIRGQGGTGELFF
TRBV7-7	.	14	TRBJ2-3	few	TGTGCCAGCAGCTTAAGTGCTCGAACAGATACGCAGTATTTT	CASSLSARTDTQYF
TRBV19	.	16	TRBJ1-5	.	TGTGCCAGTAGTTCGGACAATAGGGGTGGCAATCAGCCCCAGCATTTT	CASSSDNRGGNQPQHF
TRBV30	.	13	TRBJ2-1	.	TGTGCCTGGAGAAAAGCGTCCTACAATGAGCAGTTCTTC	CAWRKASYNEQFF
TRBV9	TRBD1	14	TRBJ1-2	few	TGTGCCAGCAGCGCCGGACAGGGAACGAGCGGCTACACCTTC	CASSAGQGTSGYTF
TRBV9	.	14	TRBJ2-1	.	TGTGCCAGCGACCGGGCACCGGGCGGGCATGAGCAGTTCTTC	CASDRAPGGHEQFF
TRBV19	.	13	TRBJ1-6	.	TGTGCCAGCCGGTTAAGTGGGGATTCACCCCTCCACTTT	CASRLSGDSPLHF
TRBV19	TRBD2	14	TRBJ2-7	.	TGTGCCAGTAGTTTCCGCGGGGGGTCCTACGAGCAGTACTTC	CASSFRGGSYEQYF
TRBV10-3	.	15	TRBJ2-1	.	TGTGCCATCAGTGCCCCCTCTGGCCCCTACAATGAGCAGTTCTTC	CAISAPSGPYNEQFF
TRBV5-1	.	17	TRBJ2-1	.	TGCGCCAGCGCCGTCACCGGGACCCTTTTTAAGTACAATGAGCAGTTCTTC	CASAVTGTLFKYNEQFF
TRBV19	.	15	TRBJ2-5	large	TGTGCCAGTAGTACGGGGACTTCGTACCAAGAGACCCAGTACTTC	CASSTGTSYQETQYF
TRBV11-2	.	12	TRBJ2-3	.	TGTGCCAGCAGCTCCAACACAGATACGCAGTATTTT	CASSSNTDTQYF
TRBV27	.	15	TRBJ1-2	.	TGTGCCAGCAGTACCCACAGGCGGCCCTTCTATGGCTACACCTTC	CASSTHRRPFYGYTF
TRBV19	.	15	TRBJ1-5	few	TGTGCCAGTAGCCAACCGGGACGTCAGGATCAGCCCCAGCATTTT	CASSQPGRQDQPQHF
TRBV5-1	.	15	TRBJ2-1	.	TGCGCCAGCAGCTTGGATCTTCCAGGGAGAGGTGAGCAGTTCTTC	CASSLDLPGRGEQFF
TRBV11-2	TRBD2	16	TRBJ2-7	.	TGTGCCAGCAGCCAAGGCGCTAGCGGGAGGAGCTACGAGCAGTACTTC	CASSQGASGRSYEQYF
TRBV6-1	.	15	TRBJ1-4	few	TGTGCCAGCAGTGAGGCAAGGGGGGGAGTCGAAAAACTGTTTTTT	CASSEARGGVEKLFF
TRBV7-2	.	15	TRBJ1-2	.	TGTGCCAGCAGCTTAGCGGCAGGGAACAACTATGGCTACACCTTC	CASSLAAGNNYGYTF
TRBV30	.	14	TRBJ2-1	once	TGTGCCTGTTACAGGGCGTTCTCCTACAATGAGCAGTTCTTC	CACYRAFSYNEQFF
TRBV6-1	TRBD1	14	TRBJ2-7	large	TGTGCCAGCAGTGATTGGGCAGGGGGCCACGAGCAGTACTTC	CASSDWAGGHEQYF
TRBV15	.	12	TRBJ2-5	.	TGTGCCACCAGCAGAGATCAAGAGACCCAGTACTTC	CATSRDQETQYF
TRBV11-2	TRBD2	17	TRBJ2-7	.	TGTGCCAGCAGACCCCTGCGGGGGACTAGCGGTTCCTACGAGCAGTACTTC	CASRPLRGTSGSYEQYF
TRBV27	TRBD2	16	TRBJ2-7	.	TGTGCCAGCAGGCCCAACCCGACTAGCGGGAGCTACGAGCAGTACTTC	CASRPNPTSGSYEQYF
TRBV4-1	.	15	TRBJ2-5	once	TGCGCCAGCAGCCAAGAACGTGGCAGGGAAGAGACCCAGTACTTC	CASSQERGREETQYF
TRBV10-1	TRBD1	15	TRBJ1-1	once	TGCGCCAGCAGTGAGTCACAGGGGGCGAGCACTGAAGCTTTCTTT	CASSESQGASTEAFF
TRBV11-1	.	15	TRBJ1-2	.	TGTGCCAGCAGCTTAGTTCCAGGGGACTTCAATGGCTACACCTTC	CASSLVPGDFNGYTF
TRBV5-6	.	14	TRBJ1-1	.	TGTGCCAGCAGCTTGGGTTGGCCGGACACTGAAGCTTTCTTT	CASSLGWPDTEAFF
TRBV4-1	.	16	TRBJ1-2	once	TGCGCCAGCAGCCAGTCTTCTTGGGTATACGTGGACGGCTACACCTTC	CASSQSSWVYVDGYTF
TRBV6-5	.	15	TRBJ2-7	.	TGTGCCAGCAGTTACGGTCAGGGACTCTCCTACGAGCAGTACTTC	CASSYGQGLSYEQYF
TRBV6-6	TRBD1	14	TRBJ1-2	.	TGTGCCAGCAGACCACAGGGGAGCGACTATGGCTACACCTTC	CASRPQGSDYGYTF
TRBV6-1	.	11	TRBJ2-1	.	TGTGCCAGCCGCCTCTACAATGAGCAGTTCTTC	CASRLYNEQFF
TRBV7-6	.	17	TRBJ2-2	.	TGTGCCAGCAGCTTAGGCCCACAGGGAACGGACACCGGGGAGCTGTTTTTT	CASSLGPQGTDTGELFF
TRBV7-3	.	13	TRBJ2-3	.	TGTGCCAGCAGCCTCGTCCTGGGAGATACGCAGTATTTT	CASSLVLGDTQYF